This T cell receptor (beta chain) was recorded in a study of T cells in Graves' hyperthyroidism and ophthalmopathy. With regard to this clonotype: What it binds is not known.

Researchers amplified the TCR beta CDR3 regions from RNA transcripts. HTBI primers were used for first-round RT-PCR of the TCR CDR3. One entry per CDR3 protein, called by TCRdb with MiXCR from the multiplex PCR reads. This sample has 460,000 or so distinct CDR3 sequences, with about 15% found just once. J was trimmed by 9 bases and V by 0 bases; bases with no gene match: 5. The length of the CDR3 is 14 residues. Germline loops: CDR1 MNHEY, CDR2 SVGAGI. Study-wide results and caveats: Also found in blood were most expanded thyroid clonotypes above 0.001.

The sequence came from a woman aged 18-35 years with Graves' hyperthyroidism. Sequencing was performed on blood. V is TRBV6-5 and J is TRBJ2-1; 7 bases align to TRBD2. The CDR3 DNA sequence: TGTGCCAGCAGTTACTCGGGGGGGTTTAGTGAGCAGTTCTTC. Translation gives CASSYSGGFSEQFF.